Here is one T cell receptor beta chain with its context. Its antigen is unidentified. The sample originates from a study of human T cells and chemical hapten exposure. Study results and caveats: Once DPC sensitization occurred, TCRs above 1 in 1000 frequency showed no change.

Time point here: patch test 3, about 24 weeks after DPC sensitization. The treatment is: therapeutic diphenylcyclopropenone sensitization with weekly scalp DPC. Participating donors were patients with alopecia, aged 18 to 70 years, considered appropriate candidates for DPC. Whole blood that had not been fractionated was the source of extracted total RNA. The V end lost 3 bases, the J end lost 2 bases, and 7 bases lay between the germline ends. This CDR3 is built from 13 residues. Germline V gives CDR1 DFQATT, CDR2 SNEGSKA (reference sequence). One entry per CDR3 protein, called by TCRdb with MiXCR from the RACE reads. The sample yields under 200,000 distinct CDR3 sequences, about 27% seen once.

The gene calls are TRBV20-1 and TRBJ2-2; D gene uncertain. The sequenced sample was whole blood, obtained in connection with sensitization to the hapten diphenylcyclopropenone (DPC). This clonotype originated in a woman in her late teens or twenties with alopecia areata. Some clones in this sample may be carry-over from other donors' samples. CDR3 in amino acids: CSASGSNTGELFF. The CDR3 DNA reads as TGCAGTGCTAGCGGATCCAACACCGGGGAGCTGTTTTTT.